Listed here are 19 T cell receptor beta chains from one sample, sequenced in a study of OX40 agonist ivuxolimab in advanced cancers. Generated by immunoSEQ multiplex PCR, the TCRdb table keeps only in-frame clones and is missing some. Of approximately 66,000 clones listed, approximately 89% are singletons. The starting material was CD4+ or CD8+ T cells sorted from blood, obtained in a trial of the OX40 agonist ivuxolimab. The source is an adult with an advanced solid tumor such as melanoma, head and neck, liver or kidney cancer.

The gene calls are TRBV5-6 and TRBJ2-2; the match to TRBD2 covers 7 bases. CDR3 length: 14 amino acids. Per germline, CDR1 SGHDT and CDR2 YYEEEE. The ends lost 1 base at V and 6 bases at J; junction bases unmatched: 3. The CDR3 is CASSLLGGSGELFF. CDR3 nucleotides: TGTGCCAGCAGCTTGTTGGGAGGGTCCGGGGAGCTGTTTTTT.

The rearrangement links TRBV5-1 to TRBJ2-2, with D possibly matching TRBD2 (6 bases). The ends were cut back, 8 bases at V and 2 bases at J, with 13 bases in the middle. CDR1 is SGHRS, CDR2 YFSETQ, per germline. The CDR3 has 14 amino acids. CDR3 DNA: TGCGCCAGTTCTAGGAGGGATAACACCGGGGAGCTGTTTTTT. Its translation is CASSRRDNTGELFF.

The V gene is TRBV11-2, the J gene TRBJ1-2; D is possibly TRBD1 (5 bases). The germline CDR1 and CDR2 sequences are SGHAT and FQNNGV. V dropped 5 bases and J dropped 5 bases, with 9 bases sitting between them. The CDR3 has 12 residues. The CDR3 loop is CASSGAGYGYTF. CDR3 DNA sequence: TGTGCCAGCAGCGGGGCAGGGTATGGCTACACCTTC.

As to this clone: This specimen includes other DNA sequences encoding the same CDR3. The chain combines TRBV7-9 with TRBJ2-7, with a weak D call TRBD1 (5 bases). Germline values: CDR1 SEHNR, CDR2 FQNEAQ (reference sequence). This CDR3 contains 12 residues. Trimming removed 6 bases at V and 4 bases at J, with 10 bases between. The CDR3 spells CASSLQDYEQYF. Written as DNA, the CDR3 is TGTGCCAGCAGTTTACAGGATTACGAGCAGTACTTC.

The chain joins TRBV27 to TRBJ2-3; 9 bases are shared with TRBD2. V lost 8 bases, J lost 5 bases, and 5 bases stayed unmatched. The CDR3 contains 13 residues. CDR1 and CDR2 from the germline V gene are MNHEY and SMNVEV (reference sequence). CDR3: CASAGGAVDTQYF. The CDR3 region has the DNA TGTGCCAGCGCGGGGGGGGCTGTAGATACGCAGTATTTT.

This rearrangement joins TRBV5-6 to TRBJ1-5; possible D gene TRBD1, 5 bases. V shed 0 bases and J shed 5 bases, with 9 bases lying between them. The CDR3 contains 14 residues. CDR1 and CDR2 from the germline V gene are SGHDT and YYEEEE. DNA of the CDR3: TGTGCCAGCAGCTTGGGGGGCCAATATCAGCCCCAGCATTTT. It specifies CASSLGGQYQPQHF.

The CDR3 DNA reads TGTGCCAGCAGCTTACAGCTGGATAACACTGAAGCTTTCTTT. Its protein is CASSLQLDNTEAFF. The V gene is TRBV11-2, the J gene TRBJ1-1; D gene unclear. CDR1 and CDR2 (germline): SGHAT, FQNNGV. The CDR3 has 14 residues. Between the trimmed V and J ends, which lost 2 bases and 2 bases, there was a span of 9 bases.

The chain has TRBV16 and TRBJ1-6; 10 bases map to TRBD1. V shed 2 bases and J 8 bases; nucleotides not matched to a gene: 3. CDR1 and CDR2 from the germline V gene are KGHSY and FQNENV. The CDR3 runs 15 residues. The CDR3 DNA reads TGTGCCAGCAGCCAAGGCGGACAGGGGGATTCACCCCTCCACTTT. Translating it yields CASSQGGQGDSPLHF.

The chain recombines TRBV29-1 with TRBJ1-1; 7 bases line up with TRBD1. The CDR3 has 14 residues. Germline V gene lookup returns CDR1 SQVTM and CDR2 ANQGSEA. The V segment lost 4 bases and the J segment 1 base; nucleotides outside the gene matches: 6. The CDR3 DNA follows: TGCAGCGTTGTAGACAGGGTGGGGAACACTGAAGCTTTCTTT. Protein sequence: CSVVDRVGNTEAFF. Looking up the rest from reference TRBV29-1 and TRBJ1-1 gives the full variable domain: SAVISQKPSRDICQRGTSLTIQCQVDSQVTMMFWYRQQPGQSLTLIATANQGSEATYESGFVIDKFPISRPNLTFSTLTVSNMSPEDSSIYLCSVVDRVGNTEAFFGQGTRLTVV.

V usage is TRBV5-1 and J usage is TRBJ1-2; 9 bases match TRBD1. The CDR3 consists of 14 residues. V was pared by 2 bases and J by 7 bases, with 6 bases of the junction left unmatched. CDR1 is SGHRS, CDR2 YFSETQ, per germline. The CDR3 DNA reads as TGCGCCAGCAGCTTAGGGACAGGGCAGGCTGGCTACACCTTC. It is translated as CASSLGTGQAGYTF. Looking up the rest from reference TRBV5-1 and TRBJ1-2 gives the full variable domain: KAGVTQTPRYLIKTRGQQVTLSCSPISGHRSVSWYQQTPGQGLQFLFEYFSETQRNKGNFPGRFSGRQFSNSRSEMNVSTLELGDSALYLCASSLGTGQAGYTFGSGTRLTVV.

The J gene is TRBJ1-6, the V gene TRBV2, with D possibly TRBD1 on 6 matching bases. Deletions cut 10 bases from V and 5 bases from J, with 12 bases between. The CDR3 has 13 residues. Germline lookup yields CDR1 SNHLY and CDR2 FYNNEI. The CDR3 nucleotides are TGTGCCACAACAGGGAAGGATAATTCACCCCTCCACTTT. Amino acid sequence: CATTGKDNSPLHF.

The chain recombines TRBV19 with TRBJ2-2; no clear D gene. Trimming removed 7 bases at V and 3 bases at J, with 9 bases between. The CDR3 has 13 amino acids. Germline assignment: CDR1 LNHDA and CDR2 SQIVND (reference sequence). The CDR3 nucleotides are TGTGCCAGTAAAAGGTTGGACACCGGGGAGCTGTTTTTT. Its translation: CASKRLDTGELFF.

V gene TRBV18 combines with J gene TRBJ2-1, with a weak D call TRBD2 (5 bases). Germline lookup yields CDR1 KGHSH and CDR2 LQKENI. V gave up 2 bases and J gave up 7 bases, with 21 bases separating them. This CDR3 has 17 residues. The chain's CDR3 is CASSPEGKGLILNEQFF. As DNA, the CDR3 is TGTGCCAGCTCACCAGAGGGAAAAGGGCTTATTTTGAATGAGCAGTTCTTC.

The gene calls are TRBV4-1 and TRBJ1-5; D is ambiguous. The CDR3 is 19 amino acids. Germline CDR1 reads MGHRA; CDR2 reads YSYEKL. Trimming stripped 6 bases from V and 4 bases from J, with 28 bases between. CDR3: CASSQRLESSHLWNQPQHF. The DNA of the CDR3 is TGCGCCAGCAGTCAGAGATTGGAGTCTTCGCATCTTTGGAATCAGCCCCAGCATTTT.

This chain joins TRBV9 and TRBJ2-3; 7 bases agree with TRBD1. V shed 4 bases and J 1 base; nucleotides not matched to a gene: 9. Germline V gene data show CDR1 as SGDLS and CDR2 as YYNGEE. CDR3 size: 16 residues. CDR3 loop: CASSFRGGLGTDTQYF. The CDR3 DNA follows: TGTGCCAGCAGCTTCCGAGGGGGCTTGGGCACAGATACGCAGTATTTT.

This chain links TRBV2 with TRBJ2-3, with TRBD1 matching over 9 bases. Per the germline V gene, CDR1 is SNHLY and CDR2 is FYNNEI. The CDR3 extends over 15 amino acids. V shed 5 bases and J 1 base; nucleotides not matched to a gene: 4. The CDR3 DNA reads as TGTGCCAGCAGTTCCAGACAGGGGGGCACAGATACGCAGTATTTT. It translates to CASSSRQGGTDTQYF. Filled out from reference TRBV2 and TRBJ2-3, the complete variable domain reads EPEVTQTPSHQVTQMGQEVILRCVPISNHLYFYWYRQILGQKVEFLVSFYNNEISEKSEIFDDQFSVERPDGSNFTLKIRSTKLEDSAMYFCASSSRQGGTDTQYFGPGTRLTVL.

V and J are TRBV2 and TRBJ1-1; a weak D match, TRBD1 (5 bases). The CDR3 has 13 residues. The germline CDR1 and CDR2 sequences are SNHLY and FYNNEI. Deletions cut 4 bases from V and 6 bases from J, with 12 bases between. CDR3 DNA: TGTGCCAGCAGTGGACAGATTTCGGCTGAAGCTTTCTTT. The encoded protein is CASSGQISAEAFF.

This sequence joins TRBV6-5 and TRBJ2-7; D not resolved. The CDR3 totals 13 residues. In germline, CDR1 is MNHEY, CDR2 SVGAGI. The V end lost 7 bases, the J end lost 2 bases, and 12 bases lay between the germline ends. The DNA of the CDR3 is TGTGCCAGCACGGAAAGCGTAACCTACGAGCAGTACTTC. Amino acid sequence: CASTESVTYEQYF.

This chain connects TRBV5-4 to TRBJ2-5, with D perhaps matching TRBD2 (5 bases). There are 14 residues in the CDR3. Trimming removed 0 bases from V and 5 bases from J, with 11 bases in between. Looked up from germline, CDR1 is SGHNT and CDR2 is YYREEE (reference sequence). The CDR3 is CASSLEVGGETQYF. The CDR3 region has the DNA TGTGCCAGCAGCTTGGAGGTGGGCGGGGAGACCCAGTACTTC.